These 15 T cell receptor beta chains were all obtained from the same sample, sequenced in a study of Graves' ophthalmopathy and Graves' hyperthyroidism. The sequenced template was RNA, covering the TCR beta CDR3 region. Amplification began with first-round RT-PCR using HTBI primers, then second-round multiplex PCR was performed. TCRdb recomputed calls from the multiplex PCR reads with MiXCR, one row per CDR3 protein. The table records about 740,000 distinct CDR3 sequences, 40% of them present only once. The source material was peripheral blood. The receptors were sampled from an adult man with Graves' ophthalmopathy.

The rearrangement uses TRBV20-1 and TRBJ1-6; 8 bases are a match to TRBD1. There are 13 residues in the CDR3. Germline assignment: CDR1 DFQATT and CDR2 SNEGSKA (reference sequence). Losses at the gene ends were 5 bases for V and 9 bases for J; bases not matched to a gene: 6. CDR3 in DNA: TGCAGTGCTCATGGACAGGGTGCTTCACCCCTCCACTTT. Encoded protein: CSAHGQGASPLHF.

This chain connects TRBV25-1 to TRBJ2-5; D gene ambiguous. CDR1 and CDR2 from the germline V gene are MGHDK and SYGVNS. Trimming pared 6 bases from V and 6 bases from J, leaving 14 bases between. The CDR3 runs 13 residues. The CDR3 protein is CASRDRNGKTQYF. CDR3 nucleotide sequence: TGTGCCAGCAGAGATAGAAATGGGAAGACCCAGTACTTC.

This clonotype was seen a handful of times. V gene TRBV27 combines with J gene TRBJ2-5; TRBD1 is a possible D gene (6 bases). V was clipped by 7 bases and J by 5 bases, with 17 bases between them. Per the germline V gene, CDR1 is MNHEY and CDR2 is SMNVEV (reference sequence). CDR3 length equals 14 residues. CDR3 nucleotide sequence: TGTGCCAGCACCATCAGGGCAGGGGTTGAGACCCAGTACTTC. Its protein product is CASTIRAGVETQYF.

A note on this clonotype: This clone may be a read error of a much larger clone one base away. The rearrangement joins TRBV2 to TRBJ1-4; D not certain. This CDR3 region has 15 residues. Germline V gene sequence: CDR1 SNHLY, CDR2 FYNNEI. The CDR3 DNA follows: TGTGCCAGCAGTGAATTAACCTCAACTAATGAAGAACTGTTTTTT. This codes for CASSELTSTNEELFF.

This sequence joins TRBV10-3 and TRBJ2-5; TRBD2 matches at 10 bases. Germline CDR1 reads ENHRY; CDR2 reads SYGVKD. The CDR3 extends over 14 amino acids. The V segment lost 10 bases and the J segment 4 bases; nucleotides outside the gene matches: 9. CDR3 loop: CASRSASGGETQYF. CDR3 coding DNA: TGTGCCAGCAGGTCAGCTAGCGGGGGAGAGACCCAGTACTTC.

Remarks on this clonotype: The junction departs from germline at one end; a sequencing error may be responsible. The CDR3 DNA sequence: TGTTCCAGCAGCATAGGGACAGTACAAGAGACCCAGTACTTC. Amino acid sequence: CSSSIGTVQETQYF. This chain uses TRBV7-9 with TRBJ2-5; 7 bases match TRBD1. CDR3 size: 14 residues. Germline V gene data show CDR1 as SEHNR and CDR2 as FQNEAQ (reference sequence).

Worth noting for this clonotype: The junction does not match germline at one end; this may be a read error. The chain employs TRBV7-9 and TRBJ2-2; TRBD2 might be the D (5 bases). From germline, CDR1 is SEHNR and CDR2 FQNEAQ (reference sequence). CDR3 size: 14 residues. The CDR3, as DNA: TGTGCCAGCAGCTCGAGAGGTCCTCCCGGGGAGCTGGTTTTT. This codes for CASSSRGPPGELVF.

The rearrangement links TRBV7-2 to TRBJ2-3, with D possibly matching TRBD2 (6 bases). Looked up from germline, CDR1 is SGHTA and CDR2 is FQGNSA. Trimming stripped 2 bases from V and 2 bases from J, with 14 bases between. There are 16 residues in the CDR3. CDR3 in amino acids: CASSLKSGESTDTQYF. The CDR3 DNA reads as TGTGCCAGCAGCTTAAAATCGGGAGAGTCCACAGATACGCAGTATTTT.

Only a few counts were recorded for this clonotype. CDR3 amino acids: CSARDSVRGLETQYF. CDR3 nucleotides: TGCAGTGCTAGAGATAGTGTCAGGGGGTTAGAGACCCAGTACTTC. The V and J genes are TRBV20-1 and TRBJ2-5; 7 bases agree with TRBD1. The CDR3 length is 15 residues. V shed 0 bases, J shed 4 bases, and the junction held 8 bases outside the gene matches. Germline V lookup: CDR1 DFQATT, CDR2 SNEGSKA (reference sequence).

This clonotype was observed a handful of times. Compared with germline, one end of the junction differs, possibly owing to a read error. V usage is TRBV10-3 and J usage is TRBJ1-2; the D gene is possibly TRBD1 (6 bases). CDR1 is ENHRY, CDR2 SYGVKD, per germline. CDR3 size: 14 residues. The CDR3 loop reads CASSSTGKAYGYTF. In DNA, the CDR3 is TGTGCCAGCAGTTCCACAGGGAAGGCCTATGGCTACACCTTC.

The DNA of the CDR3 is TGCAGTGCTAGAGACGCGCGGTCGAACACCGGGGAGCTGTTTTTT. Translation: CSARDARSNTGELFF. The chain recombines TRBV20-1 with TRBJ2-2, with D unresolved. V dropped 0 bases and J dropped 0 bases, with 8 bases sitting between them. This CDR3 is 15 amino acids long. Germline-derived CDR1 and CDR2 are DFQATT and SNEGSKA (reference sequence).

The chain couples TRBV10-3 to TRBJ2-3, with no clear D. The germline CDR1 and CDR2 sequences are ENHRY and SYGVKD. V lost 9 bases, J lost 0 bases, and 10 bases lay in between. The CDR3 is 13 residues long. The CDR3 loop reads CAILGSSTDTQYF. Written as DNA, the CDR3 is TGTGCCATATTAGGGTCTAGCACAGATACGCAGTATTTT.

The chain links TRBV7-8 to TRBJ1-2; 8 bases fit TRBD1. V shed 4 bases, J shed 4 bases, and the junction held 8 bases outside the gene matches. The CDR3 loop spans 15 amino acids. The V gene's germline CDR1 is SGHVS and CDR2 FQNEAQ. CDR3 protein: CASSSFFGTGYGYTF. CDR3 DNA sequence: TGTGCCAGCAGCTCCTTTTTCGGGACAGGCTATGGCTACACCTTC.

Note on this clonotype: At one boundary the junction diverges from the germline segment, which might be a read error. The chain recombines TRBV15 with TRBJ2-5; the D gene could be TRBD1 or TRBD2 (5 bases each). The V gene's germline CDR1 is LNHNV and CDR2 YYDKDF (reference sequence). The CDR3 is 16 amino acids. This chain's CDR3 is CATSSRTMGDGETQHF. The CDR3 DNA reads TGTGCCACCAGCAGCCGGACGATGGGGGATGGAGAGACCCAGCACTTC. The full variable domain, rest sourced from reference TRBV15 and TRBJ2-5, is DAMVIQNPRYQVTQFGKPVTLSCSQTLNHNVMYWYQQKSSQAPKLLFHYYDKDFNNEADTPDNFQSRRPNTSFCFLDIRSPGLGDTAMYLCATSSRTMGDGETQHFGPGTRLLVL.

This chain links TRBV7-2 with TRBJ2-7, with 7 bases matching TRBD2. The CDR3 loop spans 14 amino acids. V lost 4 bases, J lost 12 bases, and 15 bases stayed unmatched. In germline, CDR1 is SGHTA, CDR2 FQGNSA. CDR3 DNA: TGTGCCAGCAGCTCGGGAGGCGTCGGGGAAAGACGGTACTTC. Its protein is CASSSGGVGERRYF.